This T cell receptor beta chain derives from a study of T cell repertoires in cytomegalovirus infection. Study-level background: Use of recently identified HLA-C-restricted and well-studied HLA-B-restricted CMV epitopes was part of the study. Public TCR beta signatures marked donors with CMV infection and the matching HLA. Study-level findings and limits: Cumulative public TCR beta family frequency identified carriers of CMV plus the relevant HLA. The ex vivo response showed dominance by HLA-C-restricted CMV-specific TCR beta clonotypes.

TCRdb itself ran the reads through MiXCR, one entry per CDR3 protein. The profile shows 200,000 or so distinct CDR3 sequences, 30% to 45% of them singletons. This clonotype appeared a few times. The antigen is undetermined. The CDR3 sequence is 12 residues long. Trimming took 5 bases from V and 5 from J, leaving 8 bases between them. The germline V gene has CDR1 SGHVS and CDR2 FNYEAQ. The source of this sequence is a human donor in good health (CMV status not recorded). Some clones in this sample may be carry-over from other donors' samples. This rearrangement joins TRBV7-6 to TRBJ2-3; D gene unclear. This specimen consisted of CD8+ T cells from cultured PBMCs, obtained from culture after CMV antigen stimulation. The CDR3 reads CASSPMKDTQYF. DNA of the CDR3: TGTGCCAGCAGCCCAATGAAAGATACGCAGTATTTT.